These 17 T cell receptor beta chains share one sample of origin, sequenced in a study of cytomegalovirus exposure and HLA in healthy donors. With 60 Vbeta and 13 Jbeta primers, the PCR was carried out. Sequencing used immunoSEQ multiplex PCR; TCRdb keeps in-frame clones, though not all of them. The sample holds approximately 99,000 clones, roughly four fifths seen once. Sequenced input: PBMCs. These receptors were collected from a man aged 40-49 years in good health and CMV-seronegative.

V is TRBV6-5 and J is TRBJ2-1; D is perhaps TRBD2 (5 bases). The V end lost 5 bases, the J end lost 4 bases, and 9 bases lay between the germline ends. This CDR3 has 13 amino acids. Germline V gene data show CDR1 as MNHEY and CDR2 as SVGAGI. DNA of the CDR3: TGTGCCAGCAGTCGCGGACTTTACAATGAGCAGTTCTTC. Translating it yields CASSRGLYNEQFF.

The chain links TRBV28 to TRBJ1-5; no firm D call. Trimming took 6 bases from V and 0 from J, leaving 3 bases between them. Germline assignment: CDR1 MDHEN and CDR2 SYDVKM. CDR3 length: 12 amino acids. CDR3 region: CASRYSNQPQHF. The CDR3 nucleotides read TGTGCCAGCAGATATAGCAATCAGCCCCAGCATTTT.

This clone showed up just once. The chain carries TRBV4-1 and TRBJ2-3, with a tentative D call TRBD1 (6 bases). The germline V gene has CDR1 MGHRA and CDR2 YSYEKL. V lost 0 bases, J lost 3 bases, and 19 bases lay in between. This CDR3 contains 18 residues. CDR3 residues: CASSQDGSRPGETDTQYF. CDR3 nucleotide sequence: TGCGCCAGCAGCCAAGATGGGAGCCGTCCAGGGGAGACAGATACGCAGTATTTT.

This rearrangement joins TRBV6-1 to TRBJ2-1; 7 nucleotides match TRBD2. CDR3 length: 12 amino acids. V lost 9 bases and J lost 9; bases outside the gene matches: 8. Germline V lookup: CDR1 MNHNS, CDR2 SASEGT. The CDR3 protein is CARRTRHLEQFF. The CDR3 DNA sequence: TGTGCCAGGAGGACTAGGCATCTTGAGCAGTTCTTC.

V is TRBV10-3 and J is TRBJ1-5; 7 nucleotides line up with TRBD1. Germline V gives CDR1 ENHRY, CDR2 SYGVKD. This CDR3 region has 13 residues. After removal of 10 bases from V and 4 bases from J, the junction contained 7 bases not matched to a gene. This chain's CDR3 is CATKRTGNQPQHF. The CDR3 region has the DNA TGTGCCACCAAACGGACAGGAAATCAGCCCCAGCATTTT.

This chain connects TRBV30 to TRBJ2-2, with D unclear. Per the germline V gene, CDR1 is GTSNPN and CDR2 is SVGIG (reference sequence). Trimming shortened V by 1 base and J by 3 bases, and 6 bases separated the two germline ends. The CDR3 contains 13 residues. CDR3 amino acids: CAWSAQYTGELFF. In DNA, the CDR3 is TGTGCCTGGAGTGCACAGTACACCGGGGAGCTGTTTTTT.

This chain connects TRBV2 to TRBJ2-2; D may be TRBD2 (6 bases). Germline V CDR1 and CDR2: SNHLY, FYNNEI. The length of the CDR3 is 16 residues. Trimming pared 7 bases from V and 2 bases from J, leaving 17 bases between. CDR3 nucleotides: TGTGCCAGCACCGCGGGGTGGACGGTAAACACCGGGGAGCTGTTTTTT. This codes for CASTAGWTVNTGELFF.

The V call is TRBV2, the J call TRBJ1-2; tentative D call: TRBD1 (6 bases). V dropped 4 bases and J dropped 3 bases, with 15 bases sitting between them. Germline-derived CDR1 and CDR2 are SNHLY and FYNNEI. There are 15 residues in the CDR3. CDR3 bases: TGTGCCAGCAGTGTGGGGCAAGGGGGGGACTATGGCTACACCTTC. It translates to CASSVGQGGDYGYTF.

The chain carries TRBV5-1 and TRBJ2-5, with 7 bases that match TRBD2. CDR3 length: 16 residues. Germline assignment: CDR1 SGHRS and CDR2 YFSETQ. With 1 base clipped from V and 5 bases from J, the junction kept 11 bases outside the gene matches. CDR3 sequence: CASSLPPGGWEETQYF. CDR3 DNA: TGCGCCAGCAGCTTGCCGCCGGGAGGTTGGGAGGAGACCCAGTACTTC.

V usage is TRBV4-1 and J usage is TRBJ1-2; D gene ambiguous. V lost 0 bases and J lost 5, with 10 bases in between. CDR1 is MGHRA and CDR2 is YSYEKL in the germline V gene. The CDR3 sequence is 14 residues long. CDR3 amino acids: CASSQDRQVYGYTF. The CDR3 bases are TGCGCCAGCAGCCAAGATCGGCAGGTTTATGGCTACACCTTC.

The rearrangement links TRBV4-2 to TRBJ1-5, with TRBD1 as a possible D gene (5 bases). Trimming removed 0 bases from V and 5 bases from J, with 8 bases in between. Germline lookup yields CDR1 LGHNA and CDR2 YNFKEQ. The CDR3 consists of 14 residues. The DNA for the CDR3 is TGTGCCAGCAGCCAAGATCGGGGGGATCAGCCCCAGCATTTT. Translation gives CASSQDRGDQPQHF.

V and J are TRBV6-5 and TRBJ1-2; 7 bases are shared with TRBD1. Germline loops: CDR1 MNHEY, CDR2 SVGAGI. The V gene end was trimmed by 6 bases and the J gene end by 4 bases; junction bases not matched to a gene: 5. This CDR3 region has 13 residues. CDR3: CASSLTGIYGYTF. The CDR3 coding sequence is TGTGCCAGCAGCTTGACAGGGATCTATGGCTACACCTTC.

This chain joins TRBV6-6 and TRBJ1-5; D is perhaps TRBD1 (6 bases). V dropped 5 bases and J dropped 0 bases, with 11 bases sitting between them. This CDR3 contains 15 residues. Germline CDR1 MNHNY, CDR2 SVGAGI (reference sequence). CDR3 amino acids: CASSPGARSNQPQHF. For the CDR3, the DNA is TGTGCCAGCAGTCCAGGGGCTCGTAGCAATCAGCCCCAGCATTTT.

This chain connects TRBV27 to TRBJ2-3; D is uncertain. V dropped 3 bases and J dropped 2 bases, with 9 bases sitting between them. The CDR3 contains 14 residues. Germline CDR1 reads MNHEY; CDR2 reads SMNVEV (reference sequence). CDR3 loop: CASSFDEATDTQYF. The CDR3 DNA is TGTGCCAGCAGTTTTGATGAGGCCACAGATACGCAGTATTTT.

The chain recombines TRBV6-6 with TRBJ1-5; unclear D gene. CDR1 MNHNY and CDR2 SVGAGI come from the germline V gene (reference sequence). CDR3 length equals 13 residues. The V end lost 2 bases, the J end lost 6 bases, and 8 bases lay between the germline ends. CDR3 in amino acids: CASSYLSGQPQHF. The DNA for the CDR3 is TGTGCCAGCAGTTACCTCAGCGGTCAGCCCCAGCATTTT.

This chain connects TRBV27 to TRBJ1-5; TRBD1 is a possible D gene (5 bases). CDR1 and CDR2 from the germline V gene are MNHEY and SMNVEV (reference sequence). The CDR3 runs to 15 residues. The V gene lost 3 bases and the J gene lost 2 bases, with 11 bases spanning the gap. The CDR3 DNA sequence: TGTGCCAGCAGTTTCCGGGGACTTGGCAATCAGCCCCAGCATTTT. Translation gives CASSFRGLGNQPQHF.

This clone was seen a single time. The chain employs TRBV15 and TRBJ2-7; a weak D match, TRBD1 (6 bases). Trimming shortened V by 1 base and J by 3 bases, and 7 bases separated the two germline ends. The length of the CDR3 is 13 residues. From germline, CDR1 is LNHNV and CDR2 YYDKDF (reference sequence). The chain's CDR3 is CATSRGQVYEQYF. The CDR3 DNA is TGTGCCACCAGCAGAGGACAGGTCTACGAGCAGTACTTC. Filled out from reference TRBV15 and TRBJ2-7, the complete variable domain reads DAMVIQNPRYQVTQFGKPVTLSCSQTLNHNVMYWYQQKSSQAPKLLFHYYDKDFNNEADTPDNFQSRRPNTSFCFLDIRSPGLGDTAMYLCATSRGQVYEQYFGPGTRLTVT.